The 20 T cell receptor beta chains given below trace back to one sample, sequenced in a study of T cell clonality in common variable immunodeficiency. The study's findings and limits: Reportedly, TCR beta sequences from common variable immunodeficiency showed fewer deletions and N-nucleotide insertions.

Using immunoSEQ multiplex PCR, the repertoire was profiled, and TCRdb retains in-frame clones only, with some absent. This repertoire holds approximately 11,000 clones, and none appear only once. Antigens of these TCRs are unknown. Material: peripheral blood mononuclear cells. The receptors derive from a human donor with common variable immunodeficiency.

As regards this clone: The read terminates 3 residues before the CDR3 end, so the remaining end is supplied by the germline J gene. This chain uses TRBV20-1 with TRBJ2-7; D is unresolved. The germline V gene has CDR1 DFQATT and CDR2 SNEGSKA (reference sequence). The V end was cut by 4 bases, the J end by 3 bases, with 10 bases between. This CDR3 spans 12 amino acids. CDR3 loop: CSAKRDNYEQYF. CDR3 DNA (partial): TGCAGTGCTAAAAGAGACAACTACGAG.

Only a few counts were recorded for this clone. The CDR3 spells CASSSDSPGTGELFF. CDR3 DNA (partial): TGTGCCAGCAGCTCGGACAGCCCGGGGACCGGGGAG. The V and J genes are TRBV7-2 and TRBJ2-2, with D perhaps TRBD1 (6 bases). Sequencing ends 3 residues short of the CDR3 end; the germline J gene provides the rest. Trimming left V 4 bases short and J 5 bases short, with 14 bases between. The germline V gene encodes CDR1 SGHTA and CDR2 FQGNSA. CDR3 length: 15 amino acids.

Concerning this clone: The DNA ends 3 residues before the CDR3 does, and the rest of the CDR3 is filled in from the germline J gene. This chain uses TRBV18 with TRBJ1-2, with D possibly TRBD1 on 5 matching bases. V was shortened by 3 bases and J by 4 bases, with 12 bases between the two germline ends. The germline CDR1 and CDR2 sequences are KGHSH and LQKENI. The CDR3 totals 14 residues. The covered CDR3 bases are TGTGCCAGCTCACCTGTAGGGGCTCTCTATGGC. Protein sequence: CASSPVGALYG. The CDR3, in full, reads CASSPVGALYGYTF.

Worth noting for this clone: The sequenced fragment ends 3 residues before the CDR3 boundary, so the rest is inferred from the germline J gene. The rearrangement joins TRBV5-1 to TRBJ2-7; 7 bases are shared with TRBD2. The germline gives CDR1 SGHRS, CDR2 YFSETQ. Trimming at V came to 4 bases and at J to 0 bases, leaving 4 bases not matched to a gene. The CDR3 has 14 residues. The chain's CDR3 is CASSVRDYSYEQYF. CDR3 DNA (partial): TGCGCCAGCAGCGTAAGGGACTACTCCTACGAG.

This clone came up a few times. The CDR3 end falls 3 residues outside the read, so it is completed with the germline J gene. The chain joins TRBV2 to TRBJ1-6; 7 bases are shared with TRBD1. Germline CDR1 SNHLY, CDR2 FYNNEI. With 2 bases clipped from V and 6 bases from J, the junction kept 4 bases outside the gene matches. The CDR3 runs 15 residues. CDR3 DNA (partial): TGTGCCAGCAGTGAACTAGGACAGGTTAATTCACCC. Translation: CASSELGQVNSP. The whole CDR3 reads CASSELGQVNSPLHF.

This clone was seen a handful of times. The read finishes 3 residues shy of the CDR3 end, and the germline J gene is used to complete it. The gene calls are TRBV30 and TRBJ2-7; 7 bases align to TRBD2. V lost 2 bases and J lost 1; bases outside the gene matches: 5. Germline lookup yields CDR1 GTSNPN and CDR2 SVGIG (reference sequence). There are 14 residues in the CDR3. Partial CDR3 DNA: TGTGCCTGGAGTCGTTTAGCGGGTTCCTACGAG. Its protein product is CAWSRLAGSYE. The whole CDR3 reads CAWSRLAGSYEQYF.

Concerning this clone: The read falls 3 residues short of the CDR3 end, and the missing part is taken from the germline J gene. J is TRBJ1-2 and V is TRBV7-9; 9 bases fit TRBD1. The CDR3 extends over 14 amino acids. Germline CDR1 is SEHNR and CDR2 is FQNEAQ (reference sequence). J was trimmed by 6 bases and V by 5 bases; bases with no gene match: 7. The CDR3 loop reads CASSRTGEKDGYTF. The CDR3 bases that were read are TGTGCCAGCAGCCGGACAGGGGAAAAGGATGGC.

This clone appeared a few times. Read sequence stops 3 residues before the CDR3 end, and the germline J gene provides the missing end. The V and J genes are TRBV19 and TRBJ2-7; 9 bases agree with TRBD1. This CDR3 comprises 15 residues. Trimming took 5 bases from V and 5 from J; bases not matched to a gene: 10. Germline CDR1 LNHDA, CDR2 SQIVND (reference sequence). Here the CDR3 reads CASSSLGQGNNEQYF. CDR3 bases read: TGTGCCAGTAGTTCCCTGGGACAGGGAAACAACGAG. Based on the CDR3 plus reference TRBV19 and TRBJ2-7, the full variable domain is DGGITQSPKYLFRKEGQNVTLSCEQNLNHDAMYWYRQDPGQGLRLIYYSQIVNDFQKGDIAEGYSVSREKKESFPLTVTSAQKNPTAFYLCASSSLGQGNNEQYFGPGTRLTVT.

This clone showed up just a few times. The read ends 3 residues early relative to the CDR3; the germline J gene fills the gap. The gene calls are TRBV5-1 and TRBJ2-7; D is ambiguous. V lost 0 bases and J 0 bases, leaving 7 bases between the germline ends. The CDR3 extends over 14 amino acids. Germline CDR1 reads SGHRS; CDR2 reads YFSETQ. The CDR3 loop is CASSLGAYSYEQYF. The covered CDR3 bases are TGCGCCAGCAGCTTGGGGGCCTACTCCTACGAG. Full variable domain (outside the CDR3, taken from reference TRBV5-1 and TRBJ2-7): KAGVTQTPRYLIKTRGQQVTLSCSPISGHRSVSWYQQTPGQGLQFLFEYFSETQRNKGNFPGRFSGRQFSNSRSEMNVSTLELGDSALYLCASSLGAYSYEQYFGPGTRLTVT.

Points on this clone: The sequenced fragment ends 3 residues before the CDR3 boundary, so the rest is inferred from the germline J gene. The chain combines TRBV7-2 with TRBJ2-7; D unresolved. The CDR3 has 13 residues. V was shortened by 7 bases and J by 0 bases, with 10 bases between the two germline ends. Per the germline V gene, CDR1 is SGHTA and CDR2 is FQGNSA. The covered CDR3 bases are TGTGCCAGCAAAGGTCCCAGCTCCTACGAG. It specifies CASKGPSSYE. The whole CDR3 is CASKGPSSYEQYF.

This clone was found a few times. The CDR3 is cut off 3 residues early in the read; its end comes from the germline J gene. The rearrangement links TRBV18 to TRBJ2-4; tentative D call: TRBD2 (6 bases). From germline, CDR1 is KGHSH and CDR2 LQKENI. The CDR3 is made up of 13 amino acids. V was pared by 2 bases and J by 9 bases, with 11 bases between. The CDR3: CASSPTGLGIQYF. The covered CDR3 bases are TGTGCCAGCTCACCAACGGGACTGGGCATT.

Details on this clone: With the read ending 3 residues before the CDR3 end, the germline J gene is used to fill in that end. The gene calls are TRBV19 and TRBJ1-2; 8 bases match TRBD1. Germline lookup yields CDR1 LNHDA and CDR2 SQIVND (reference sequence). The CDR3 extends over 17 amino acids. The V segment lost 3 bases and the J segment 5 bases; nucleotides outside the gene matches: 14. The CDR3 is CASSMVTGARLGYGYTF. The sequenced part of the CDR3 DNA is TGTGCCAGTAGTATGGTGACAGGGGCGCGACTAGGATATGGC.

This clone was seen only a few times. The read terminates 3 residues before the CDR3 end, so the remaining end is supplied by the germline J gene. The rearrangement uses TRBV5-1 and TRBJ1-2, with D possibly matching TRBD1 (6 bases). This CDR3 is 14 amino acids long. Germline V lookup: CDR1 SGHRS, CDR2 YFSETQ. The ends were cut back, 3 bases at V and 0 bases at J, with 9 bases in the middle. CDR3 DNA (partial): TGCGCCAGCAGCTCAGGACAGACTAACTATGGC. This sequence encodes CASSSGQTNYG. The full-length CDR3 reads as CASSSGQTNYGYTF. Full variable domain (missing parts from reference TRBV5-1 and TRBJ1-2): KAGVTQTPRYLIKTRGQQVTLSCSPISGHRSVSWYQQTPGQGLQFLFEYFSETQRNKGNFPGRFSGRQFSNSRSEMNVSTLELGDSALYLCASSSGQTNYGYTFGSGTRLTVV.

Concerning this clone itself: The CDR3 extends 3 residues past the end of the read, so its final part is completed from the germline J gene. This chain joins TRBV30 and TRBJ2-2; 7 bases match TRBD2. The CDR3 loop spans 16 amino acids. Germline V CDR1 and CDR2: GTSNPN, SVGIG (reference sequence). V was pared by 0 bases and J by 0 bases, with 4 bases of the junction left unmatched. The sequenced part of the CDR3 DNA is TGTGCCTGGAGTGTACCTAGCGGCACGAACACCGGGGAG. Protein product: CAWSVPSGTNTGE. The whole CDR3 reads CAWSVPSGTNTGELFF.

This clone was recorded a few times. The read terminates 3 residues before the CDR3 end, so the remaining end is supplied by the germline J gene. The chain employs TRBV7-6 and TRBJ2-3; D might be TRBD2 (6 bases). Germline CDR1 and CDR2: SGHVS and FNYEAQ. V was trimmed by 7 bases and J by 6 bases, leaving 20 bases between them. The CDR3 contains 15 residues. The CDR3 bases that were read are TGTGCCAGCACTGGAGTAGGCGGGAAGGTCGATACG. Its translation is CASTGVGGKVDT. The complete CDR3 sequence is CASTGVGGKVDTQYF.

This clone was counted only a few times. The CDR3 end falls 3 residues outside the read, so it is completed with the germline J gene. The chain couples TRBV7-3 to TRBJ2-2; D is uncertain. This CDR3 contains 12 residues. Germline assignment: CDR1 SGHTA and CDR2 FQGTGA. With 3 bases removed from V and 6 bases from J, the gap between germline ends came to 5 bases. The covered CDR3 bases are TGTGCCAGCAGCTTGAAGCCCGGGGAG. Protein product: CASSLKPGE. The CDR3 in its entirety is CASSLKPGELFF.

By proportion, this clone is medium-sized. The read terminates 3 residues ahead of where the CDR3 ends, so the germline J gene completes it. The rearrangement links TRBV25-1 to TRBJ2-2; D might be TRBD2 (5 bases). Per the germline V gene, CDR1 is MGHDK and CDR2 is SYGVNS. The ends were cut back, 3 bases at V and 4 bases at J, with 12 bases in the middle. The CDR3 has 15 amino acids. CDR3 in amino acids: CASSDPTAGTGELFF. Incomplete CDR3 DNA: TGTGCCAGCAGTGACCCCACGGCGGGCACCGGGGAG. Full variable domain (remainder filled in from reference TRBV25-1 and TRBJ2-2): EADIYQTPRYLVIGTGKKITLECSQTMGHDKMYWYQQDPGMELHLIHYSYGVNSTEKGDLSSESTVSRIRTEHFPLTLESARPSHTSQYLCASSDPTAGTGELFFGEGSRLTVL.

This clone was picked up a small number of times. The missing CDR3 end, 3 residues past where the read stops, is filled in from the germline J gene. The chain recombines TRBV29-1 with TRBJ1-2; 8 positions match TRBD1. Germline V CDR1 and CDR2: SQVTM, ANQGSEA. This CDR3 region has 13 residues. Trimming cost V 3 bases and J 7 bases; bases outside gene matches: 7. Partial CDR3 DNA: TGCAGCGTTGAGGAGGGGCAGGGGGCTGGC. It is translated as CSVEEGQGAG. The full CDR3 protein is CSVEEGQGAGYTF.

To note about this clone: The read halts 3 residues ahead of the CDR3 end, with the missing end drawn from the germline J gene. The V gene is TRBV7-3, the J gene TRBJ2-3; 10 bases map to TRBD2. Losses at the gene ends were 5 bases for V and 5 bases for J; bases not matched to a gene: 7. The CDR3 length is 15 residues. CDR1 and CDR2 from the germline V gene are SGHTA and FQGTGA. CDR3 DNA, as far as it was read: TGTGCCAGCAGCCCAGGGGCTAGCGGGGGAGATACG. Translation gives CASSPGASGGDT. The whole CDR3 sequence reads CASSPGASGGDTQYF.

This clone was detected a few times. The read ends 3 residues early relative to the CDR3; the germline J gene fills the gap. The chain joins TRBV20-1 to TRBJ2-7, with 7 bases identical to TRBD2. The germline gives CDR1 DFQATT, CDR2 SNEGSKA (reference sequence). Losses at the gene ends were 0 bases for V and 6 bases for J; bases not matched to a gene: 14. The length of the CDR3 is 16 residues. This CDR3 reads CSARDRTSDHPIEQYF. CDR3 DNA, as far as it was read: TGCAGTGCTAGAGATCGAACTAGCGACCACCCTATCGAG.